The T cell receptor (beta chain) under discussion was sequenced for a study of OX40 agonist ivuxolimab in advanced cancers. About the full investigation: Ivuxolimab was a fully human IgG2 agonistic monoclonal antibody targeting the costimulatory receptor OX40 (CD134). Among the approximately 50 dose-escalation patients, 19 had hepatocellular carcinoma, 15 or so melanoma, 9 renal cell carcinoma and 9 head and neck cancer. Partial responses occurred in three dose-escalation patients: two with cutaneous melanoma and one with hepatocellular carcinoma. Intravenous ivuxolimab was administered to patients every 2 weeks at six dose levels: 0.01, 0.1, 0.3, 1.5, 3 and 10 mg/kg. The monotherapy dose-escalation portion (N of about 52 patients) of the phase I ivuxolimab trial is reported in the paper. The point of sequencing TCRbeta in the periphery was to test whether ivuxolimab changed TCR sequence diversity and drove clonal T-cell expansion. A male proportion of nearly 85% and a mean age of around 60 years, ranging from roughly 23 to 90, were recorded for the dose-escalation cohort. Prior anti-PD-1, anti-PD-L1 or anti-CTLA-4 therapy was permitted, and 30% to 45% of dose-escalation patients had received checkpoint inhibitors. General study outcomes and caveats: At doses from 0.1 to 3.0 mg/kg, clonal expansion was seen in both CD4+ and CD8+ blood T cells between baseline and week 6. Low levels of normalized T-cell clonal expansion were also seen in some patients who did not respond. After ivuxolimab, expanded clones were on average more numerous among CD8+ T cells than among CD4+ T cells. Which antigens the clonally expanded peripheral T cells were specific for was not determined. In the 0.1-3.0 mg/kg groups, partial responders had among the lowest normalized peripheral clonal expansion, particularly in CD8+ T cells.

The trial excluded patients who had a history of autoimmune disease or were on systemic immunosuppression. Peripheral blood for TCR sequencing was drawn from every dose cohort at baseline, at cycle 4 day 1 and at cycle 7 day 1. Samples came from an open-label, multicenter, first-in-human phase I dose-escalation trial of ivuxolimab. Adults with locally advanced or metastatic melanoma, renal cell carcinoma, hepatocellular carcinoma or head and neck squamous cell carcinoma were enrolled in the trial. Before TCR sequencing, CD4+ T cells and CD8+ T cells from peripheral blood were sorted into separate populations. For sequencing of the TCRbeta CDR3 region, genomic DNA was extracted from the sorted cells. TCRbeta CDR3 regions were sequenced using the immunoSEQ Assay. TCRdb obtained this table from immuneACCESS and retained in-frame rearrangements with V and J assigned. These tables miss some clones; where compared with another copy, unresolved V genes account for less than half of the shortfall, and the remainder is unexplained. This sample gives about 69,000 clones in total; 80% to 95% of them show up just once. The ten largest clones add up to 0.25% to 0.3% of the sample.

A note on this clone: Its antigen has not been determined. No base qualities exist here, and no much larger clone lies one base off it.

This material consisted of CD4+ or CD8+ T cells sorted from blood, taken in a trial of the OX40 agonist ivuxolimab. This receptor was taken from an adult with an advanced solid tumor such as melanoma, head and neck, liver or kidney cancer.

The DNA sequence is given as TGTGCCAGCAGCCTTCAGACGGTGAGGGAGAATTCACCCCTCCACTTT. This yields the protein CASSLQTVRENSPLHF. The sequence links TRBV14 to TRBJ1-6, with no D gene named confidently. There are 16 amino acids in the CDR3, from cysteine to phenylalanine inclusive. Only the CDR3 region is kept as DNA, spanning 48 bases read in frame from base 1. CDR1 and CDR2 are read off the germline V gene as SGHDN and FVKESK. V gives up 4 bases and J gives up 7 bases, and the segment between their germline ends measures 17 bases.